This T cell receptor (beta chain) came from a study of neoadjuvant nivolumab and ipilimumab in lung cancer. Libraries were prepared by immunoSEQ multiplex PCR; TCRdb keeps only in-frame clonotypes and omits some of them. Counted here are about 5,300 clones, around 91% occurring once; the ten biggest clones make up more than 2.5%. General study results and limits: From pretherapy to surgery, tumor richness and clonality rose with dual therapy. A small number of samples were TCR sequenced. Higher pretherapy blood TCR richness went with higher resected-tumor richness.

A note on this clone: What it recognizes is unknown.

Trimming stripped 6 bases from V and 9 bases from J, with 18 bases between. CDR3 size: 14 residues. Germline V gene lookup returns CDR1 SNHLY and CDR2 FYNNEI. Sequenced here: blood, sampled after neoadjuvant nivolumab, alone or with ipilimumab, at or shortly before surgery. The gene calls are TRBV2 and TRBJ2-1; unclear D gene. This sequence was found in an adult with non-small cell lung cancer. Some clones in this sample may be carry-over from other donors' samples. CDR3 DNA: TGTGCCAGCAGCGGGTTCCTGGGGTCAGGTGAGCAGTTCTTC. It specifies CASSGFLGSGEQFF.